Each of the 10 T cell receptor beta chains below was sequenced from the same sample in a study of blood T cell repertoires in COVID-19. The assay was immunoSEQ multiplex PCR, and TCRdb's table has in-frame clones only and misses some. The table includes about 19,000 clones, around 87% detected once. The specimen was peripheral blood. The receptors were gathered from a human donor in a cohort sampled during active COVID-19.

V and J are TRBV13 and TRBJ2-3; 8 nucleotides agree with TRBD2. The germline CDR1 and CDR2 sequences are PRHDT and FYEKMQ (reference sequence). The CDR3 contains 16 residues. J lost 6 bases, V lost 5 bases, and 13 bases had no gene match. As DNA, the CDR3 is TGTGCCAGCAGCCCGTACCGCCGGGAGGGGACCGATACGCAGTATTTT. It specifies CASSPYRREGTDTQYF. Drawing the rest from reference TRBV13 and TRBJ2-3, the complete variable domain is AAGVIQSPRHLIKEKRETATLKCYPIPRHDTVYWYQQGPGQDPQFLISFYEKMQSDKGSIPDRFSAQQFSDYHSELNMSSLELGDSALYFCASSPYRREGTDTQYFGPGTRLTVL.

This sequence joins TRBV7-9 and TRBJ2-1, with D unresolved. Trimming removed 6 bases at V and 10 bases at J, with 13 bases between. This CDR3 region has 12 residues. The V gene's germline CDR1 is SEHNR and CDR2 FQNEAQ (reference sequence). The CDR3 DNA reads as TGTGCCAGCAGGTTGATTGGCACGGAGCAGTTCTTC. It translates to CASRLIGTEQFF.

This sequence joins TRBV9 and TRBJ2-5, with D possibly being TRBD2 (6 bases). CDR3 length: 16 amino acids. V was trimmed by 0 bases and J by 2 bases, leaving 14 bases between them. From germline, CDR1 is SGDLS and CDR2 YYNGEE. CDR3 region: CASSVDSGSRQETQYF. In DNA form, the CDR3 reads TGTGCCAGCAGCGTAGATTCCGGGAGTCGACAAGAGACCCAGTACTTC. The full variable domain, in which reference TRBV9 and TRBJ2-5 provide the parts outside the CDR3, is DSGVTQTPKHLITATGQRVTLRCSPRSGDLSVYWYQQSLDQGLQFLIQYYNGEERAKGNILERFSAQQFPDLHSELNLSSLELGDSALYFCASSVDSGSRQETQYFGPGTRLLVL.

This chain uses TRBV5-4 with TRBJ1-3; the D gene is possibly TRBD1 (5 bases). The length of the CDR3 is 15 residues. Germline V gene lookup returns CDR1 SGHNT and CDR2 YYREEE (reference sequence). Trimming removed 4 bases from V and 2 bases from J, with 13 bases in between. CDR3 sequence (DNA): TGTGCCAGCAGCCTCGGGGGGGTGGCTGGAAACACCATATATTTT. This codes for CASSLGGVAGNTIYF.

The chain's CDR3 is CASSGPGQGAYGYTF. The CDR3 DNA reads TGTGCCAGCAGTGGCCCGGGACAGGGGGCTTATGGCTACACCTTC. The chain is built from TRBV27 and TRBJ1-2, with TRBD1 matching over 12 bases. The V gene end was trimmed by 5 bases and the J gene end by 5 bases; junction bases not matched to a gene: 6. CDR1 is MNHEY and CDR2 is SMNVEV in the germline V gene (reference sequence). CDR3 length equals 15 residues.

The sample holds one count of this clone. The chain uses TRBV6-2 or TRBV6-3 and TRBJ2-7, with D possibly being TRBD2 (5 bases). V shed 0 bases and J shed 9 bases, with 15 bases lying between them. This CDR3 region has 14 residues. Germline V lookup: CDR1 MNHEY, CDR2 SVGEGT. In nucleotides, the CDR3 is TGTGCCAGCAGTTACTCGAGGGCAGCACCGTGGCAGTACTTC. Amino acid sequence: CASSYSRAAPWQYF.

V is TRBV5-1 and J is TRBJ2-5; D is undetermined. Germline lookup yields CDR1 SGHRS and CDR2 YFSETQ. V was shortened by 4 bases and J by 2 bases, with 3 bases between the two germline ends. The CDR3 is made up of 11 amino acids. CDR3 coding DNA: TGCGCCAGCAGCCAACAAGAGACCCAGTACTTC. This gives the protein CASSQQETQYF.

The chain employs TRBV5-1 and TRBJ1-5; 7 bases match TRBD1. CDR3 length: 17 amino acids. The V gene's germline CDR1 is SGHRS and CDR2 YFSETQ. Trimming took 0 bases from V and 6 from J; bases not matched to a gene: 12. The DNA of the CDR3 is TGCGCCAGCAGCTTGGGTAACGACAGGGAAGTAGCTCAGCCCCAGCATTTT. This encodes CASSLGNDREVAQPQHF.

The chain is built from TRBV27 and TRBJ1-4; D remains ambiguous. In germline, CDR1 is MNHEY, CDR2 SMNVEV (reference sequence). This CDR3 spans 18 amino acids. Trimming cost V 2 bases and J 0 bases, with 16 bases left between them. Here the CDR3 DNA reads TGTGCCAGCAGTTTAGGTGGCGGCAGCCCGGCAACTAATGAAAAACTGTTTTTT. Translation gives CASSLGGGSPATNEKLFF.

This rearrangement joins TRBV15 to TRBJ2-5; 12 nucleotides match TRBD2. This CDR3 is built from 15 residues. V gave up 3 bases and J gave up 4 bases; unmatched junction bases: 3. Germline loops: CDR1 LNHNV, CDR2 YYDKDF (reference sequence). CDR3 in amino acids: CATSSSLAGGETQYF. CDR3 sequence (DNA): TGTGCCACCAGCAGCTCACTAGCGGGGGGAGAGACCCAGTACTTC.